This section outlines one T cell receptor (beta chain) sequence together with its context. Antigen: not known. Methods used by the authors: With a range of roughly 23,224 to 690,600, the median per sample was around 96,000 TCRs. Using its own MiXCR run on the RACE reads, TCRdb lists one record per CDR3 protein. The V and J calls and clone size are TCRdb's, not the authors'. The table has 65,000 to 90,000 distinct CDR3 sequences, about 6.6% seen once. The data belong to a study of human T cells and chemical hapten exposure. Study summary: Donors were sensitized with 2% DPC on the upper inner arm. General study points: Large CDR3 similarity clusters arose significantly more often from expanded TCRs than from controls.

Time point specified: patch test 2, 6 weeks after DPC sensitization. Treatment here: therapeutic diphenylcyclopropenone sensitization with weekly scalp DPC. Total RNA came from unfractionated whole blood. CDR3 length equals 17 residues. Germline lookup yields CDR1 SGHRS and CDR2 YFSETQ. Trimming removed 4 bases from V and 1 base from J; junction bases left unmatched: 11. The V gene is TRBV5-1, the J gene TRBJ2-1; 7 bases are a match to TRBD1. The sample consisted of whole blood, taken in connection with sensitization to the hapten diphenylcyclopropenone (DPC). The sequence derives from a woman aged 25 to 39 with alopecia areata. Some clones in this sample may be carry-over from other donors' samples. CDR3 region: CASSPLTGQSSYNEQFF. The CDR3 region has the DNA TGCGCCAGCAGCCCACTAACGGGACAGAGTTCCTACAATGAGCAGTTCTTC.